This T cell receptor beta chain was identified in a study of lung T cells in sarcoidosis with Löfgren's syndrome. Study background: Löfgren's syndrome patients were the main repertoire analysis focus.

TCRdb analysed the reads with MiXCR anew, one entry per CDR3 protein. There are just under 20,000 distinct CDR3 sequences in the sample; about 20% occur only once, and approximately 4% lies in the top ten. Many counts were recorded for this clonotype. Sequenced input: CD4+ T cells from PBMCs. The source of this sequence is a human donor with sarcoidosis (Löfgren's syndrome or another form), or a control subject (not recorded which).

CDR3 DNA: TGTGCCAGCACCTATTGGAGGGGGCGCGTCACTGAAGCTTTCTTT. It is translated as CASTYWRGRVTEAFF. The gene calls are TRBV6-1 and TRBJ1-1, with 7 nucleotides matching TRBD1. Germline loops: CDR1 MNHNS, CDR2 SASEGT. Trimming took 7 bases from V and 4 from J; bases not matched to a gene: 12. The CDR3 has 15 residues.